This T cell receptor beta chain was captured in a study of Ad26.COV2.S vaccination and SARS-CoV-2 variants. Study details: Ad26.COV2.S arm of COV1001 included the donor.

Treatment reported: around 19 received Ad26.COV2.S at low or high dose, single or two shots; several received placebo; per-sample allocation not given. Samples analyzed were those drawn on day 63 after the first vaccine or placebo injection. Whoever gave the sample was an adult aged 18-55 years in Boston. On this clone itself: Its antigen is currently unknown.

The CDR3 loop spans 15 amino acids. Trimming removed 0 bases from V and 2 bases from J, with 10 bases in between. Germline CDR1 WSHSY, CDR2 SAAADI. The assay was immunoSEQ multiplex PCR, and TCRdb's table has in-frame clones only and misses some. The data show approximately 240,000 clones, around 87% seen once. Study-wide results and limits: Vaccinees reportedly had broad spike-specific CD8+ and CD4+ T cell responses. Spike-specific TCR breadth in vaccine recipients exceeded that seen in placebo recipients.

The origin of this receptor is a person aged 18-65 years who received the Ad26.COV2.S COVID-19 vaccine or a placebo. The rearrangement links TRBV10-2 to TRBJ1-2, with D unresolved. The sample in question was peripheral blood, obtained in a trial of Ad26.COV2.S vaccine versus placebo. The DNA for the CDR3 is TGCGCCAGCAGTGAGTCGCGGACGGGAAACTATGGCTACACCTTC. This translates into CASSESRTGNYGYTF.